A single sample gave rise to the 6 T cell receptor beta chains below, sequenced in a study of control samples from healthy donors and cancer patients. Libraries were prepared by immunoSEQ multiplex PCR; TCRdb keeps only in-frame clonotypes and omits some of them. The table includes roughly 90,000 clones, roughly four fifths detected once. The specimen sequenced was blood. These receptors were taken from a woman aged 60 to 75 in good health.

V gene TRBV27 combines with J gene TRBJ1-4; D unclear. V dropped 6 bases and J dropped 8 bases, with 16 bases sitting between them. Germline lookup yields CDR1 MNHEY and CDR2 SMNVEV (reference sequence). The CDR3 consists of 14 residues. Here the CDR3 reads CASSPGPRGEKLFF. The CDR3 coding sequence is TGTGCCAGCAGCCCCGGCCCCCGAGGAGAAAAACTGTTTTTT.

The rearrangement links TRBV19 to TRBJ1-1; the match to TRBD1 covers 9 bases. Germline lookup yields CDR1 LNHDA and CDR2 SQIVND (reference sequence). J gave up 1 base and V 4 bases, and 4 bases lay outside the gene matches. The CDR3 loop spans 15 amino acids. Here the CDR3 reads CASSTSTGGNTEAFF. The CDR3 nucleotides are TGTGCCAGTAGTACTTCGACAGGGGGGAACACTGAAGCTTTCTTT.

The chain combines TRBV5-1 with TRBJ2-1, with D uncertain. The CDR3 spans 12 residues. Germline assignment: CDR1 SGHRS and CDR2 YFSETQ. V dropped 4 bases and J dropped 8 bases, with 10 bases sitting between them. Written as DNA, the CDR3 is TGCGCCAGCAGCCGCGGCCTGGATGAGCAGTTCTTC. Protein product: CASSRGLDEQFF.

The chain uses TRBV19 and TRBJ2-1, with D perhaps matching TRBD1 or TRBD2 (5 bases each). CDR1 and CDR2 (germline): LNHDA, SQIVND (reference sequence). The germline V and J ends were trimmed by 8 bases and 5 bases, with 13 bases remaining between them. CDR3 size: 13 residues. The DNA for the CDR3 is TGTGCCAGTTCAAAGGGGAGTGACAATGAGCAGTTCTTC. Residues: CASSKGSDNEQFF.

V gene TRBV6-1 combines with J gene TRBJ1-2; D uncertain. CDR3 length: 12 residues. Trimming stripped 3 bases from V and 4 bases from J, with 6 bases between. In germline, CDR1 is MNHNS, CDR2 SASEGT. CDR3 nucleotides: TGTGCCAGCAGTGACAAAGGCTATGGCTACACCTTC. Protein: CASSDKGYGYTF.

The chain carries TRBV6-4 and TRBJ2-7; D unclear. Germline lookup yields CDR1 MRHNA and CDR2 SNTAGT. CDR3 length: 14 amino acids. Trimming took 3 bases from V and 2 from J, leaving 11 bases between them. CDR3 protein: CASSEMWGPYEQYF. The CDR3 nucleotides read TGTGCCAGCAGTGAGATGTGGGGTCCCTACGAGCAGTACTTC.